A single sample gave rise to the 12 T cell receptor beta chains below, sequenced in a study of T-cell reconstitution after alpha-beta-depleted transplantation in children. This sample's TCRbeta library carried unique molecular identifier barcodes. TCRdb called the PCR reads again in MiXCR, with one record for every CDR3 protein. The sample holds some 120,000 distinct CDR3 sequences, 10% seen once. The input for sequencing was PBMCs, taken before TCRalphabeta/CD19-depleted stem cell transplant. Source of these receptors: a boy younger than 10 with acute lymphoblastic leukemia, due to receive a stem cell transplant.

The chain joins TRBV12-3 or TRBV12-4 to TRBJ1-5; D is perhaps TRBD1 (5 bases). CDR3 length: 15 amino acids. V was shortened by 7 bases and J by 1 base, with 14 bases between the two germline ends. CDR3 bases: TGTGCCAGCATCCTGGGAGGGGTCAGCAATCAGCCCCAGCATTTT. Translation gives CASILGGVSNQPQHF.

This rearrangement joins TRBV7-8 to TRBJ1-3; the match to TRBD1 covers 9 bases. CDR3 size: 19 residues. Germline loops: CDR1 SGHVS, CDR2 FQNEAQ. The ends lost 5 bases at V and 4 bases at J; junction bases unmatched: 18. The CDR3 DNA sequence: TGTGCCAGCAGCCTCACCGGGACAGGGACGCTTTTGGGAGGAAACACCATATATTTT. This encodes CASSLTGTGTLLGGNTIYF.

This chain uses TRBV5-6 with TRBJ2-7; 7 nucleotides match TRBD2. This CDR3 region has 12 residues. Germline CDR1 reads SGHDT; CDR2 reads YYEEEE. V lost 4 bases, J lost 3 bases, and 1 base stayed unmatched. CDR3 sequence reads: CASSRDYYEQYF. The CDR3 coding sequence is TGTGCCAGCAGCAGGGACTACTACGAGCAGTACTTC.

This clonotype was observed a handful of times. The V gene is TRBV12-3 or TRBV12-4, the J gene TRBJ2-7; 7 bases fit TRBD2. The trim removed 3 bases at V and 6 bases at J, leaving 5 bases unmatched. CDR3 size: 13 residues. The CDR3 reads CASSLGGEGEQYF. The CDR3, as DNA: TGTGCCAGCAGTTTGGGAGGGGAAGGCGAGCAGTACTTC.

There are many counts of this clonotype. The CDR3 region is CASSFGQGQWSPLHF. CDR3 nucleotide sequence: TGTGCCAGCAGTTTCGGACAGGGGCAGTGGTCACCCCTCCACTTT. V is TRBV12-3 or TRBV12-4 and J is TRBJ1-6; TRBD1 agrees at 9 bases. Trimming removed 3 bases from V and 10 bases from J; junction bases left unmatched: 7. This CDR3 has 15 residues.

V and J are TRBV7-6 and TRBJ2-1, with 8 positions matching TRBD1. CDR3 length: 13 amino acids. The V segment lost 2 bases and the J segment 8 bases; nucleotides outside the gene matches: 2. Germline assignment: CDR1 SGHVS and CDR2 FNYEAQ. This CDR3 reads CASSLNRGYEQFF. DNA for the CDR3: TGTGCCAGCAGCTTAAACAGGGGGTATGAGCAGTTCTTC.

In this sample, this clonotype turned up a few times. This CDR3 is missing its conserved last phenylalanine or tryptophan, likely due to a read error. The chain recombines TRBV5-1 with TRBJ1-1; D may be TRBD1 (5 bases). The germline gives CDR1 SGHRS, CDR2 YFSETQ. This CDR3 spans 12 amino acids. V gave up 4 bases and J gave up 6 bases, with 10 bases separating them. The CDR3 sequence: CASSPPGPEAFL. DNA for the CDR3: TGCGCCAGCAGCCCTCCGGGGCCTGAAGCTTTCCTT.

In this sample, this clonotype turned up many times. The rearrangement uses TRBV27 and TRBJ2-1, with TRBD2 identical over 14 bases. Unmatched junction bases numbered 9, after V lost 4 bases and J lost 4 bases. This CDR3 region has 18 residues. Germline V gene sequence: CDR1 MNHEY, CDR2 SMNVEV (reference sequence). The CDR3 DNA is TGTGCCAGCAGTTCCGCAAGACTAGCGGGAGGGGCTTACAATGAGCAGTTCTTC. Amino acids: CASSSARLAGGAYNEQFF.

This chain joins TRBV29-1 and TRBJ1-3; D ambiguous. Trimming cost V 4 bases and J 4 bases, with 5 bases left between them. Germline CDR1 is SQVTM and CDR2 is ANQGSEA. CDR3 size: 11 residues. The DNA of the CDR3 is TGCAGCGTTGGATTAGGAAACACCATATATTTT. Translation: CSVGLGNTIYF. Drawing the rest from reference TRBV29-1 and TRBJ1-3, the complete variable domain is SAVISQKPSRDICQRGTSLTIQCQVDSQVTMMFWYRQQPGQSLTLIATANQGSEATYESGFVIDKFPISRPNLTFSTLTVSNMSPEDSSIYLCSVGLGNTIYFGEGSWLTVV.

V is TRBV4-1 and J is TRBJ2-3; TRBD2 aligns across 9 bases. This CDR3 spans 15 amino acids. Germline lookup yields CDR1 MGHRA and CDR2 YSYEKL. With 1 base clipped from V and 4 bases from J, the junction kept 3 bases outside the gene matches. The CDR3 DNA reads as TGCGCCAGCAGCCAAGGGGGACTAGCCGCAGATACGCAGTATTTT. It encodes CASSQGGLAADTQYF.

This clonotype came up a few times. V usage is TRBV12-3 or TRBV12-4 and J usage is TRBJ2-2; perhaps D is TRBD1 or TRBD2 (6 bases each). V dropped 5 bases and J dropped 1 base, with 23 bases sitting between them. The CDR3 consists of 19 residues. CDR3 loop: CASSRESLRGRRNTGELFF. For the CDR3, the DNA is TGTGCCAGCAGTCGAGAATCACTCCGGGGGCGCCGGAACACCGGGGAGCTGTTTTTT.

This sequence joins TRBV5-1 and TRBJ1-4, with no clear D. CDR1 and CDR2 from the germline V gene are SGHRS and YFSETQ. The CDR3 sequence is 16 residues long. Trimming removed 4 bases from V and 0 bases from J, with 13 bases in between. The CDR3 sequence is CASSPRAFSTNEKLFF. As DNA, the CDR3 is TGCGCCAGCAGCCCCCGAGCCTTTTCAACTAATGAAAAACTGTTTTTT.